The rows below give T cell receptor beta chains drawn from one sample of a study of neurological immune-mediated disorders. Using its own MiXCR run on the 5' RACE reads, TCRdb lists one record per CDR3 protein. The table shows some 48,000 distinct CDR3 sequences, with around a fifth occurring only once. The sequenced sample consisted of PBMCs. These receptors were obtained from a man between 60 and 70 years old with HTLV-1-associated myelopathy (HAM/TSP). The CDR3 runs from the conserved cysteine through the conserved F or W. The order of the fields is clone size, V gene, D gene, J gene, CDR3 DNA, CDR3 protein. A D gene is named only where the DNA matches it firmly. Size tells how often a clone was seen (once, few, many) or the class of an expanded clone, and some rows leave it out.

abundance: .; v_gene: TRBV5-4; d_gene: TRBD2; j_gene: TRBJ2-1; CDR3nt: TGTGCCAGCAGCTTGGACAAAGGGACTAGTGTTCGTGAGCAGTTCTTC; CDR3aa: CASSLDKGTSVREQFF
abundance: many; v_gene: TRBV7-3; d_gene: .; j_gene: TRBJ2-6; CDR3nt: TGTGCCAGCACCCCCCGCTCTGGGGCCAACGTCCTGACTTTC; CDR3aa: CASTPRSGANVLTF
abundance: .; v_gene: TRBV5-1; d_gene: TRBD1; j_gene: TRBJ2-6; CDR3nt: TGCGCCAGCAGCGCCTTGAGGACAGGGAGTTTTGGGGCCAACGTCCTGACTTTC; CDR3aa: CASSALRTGSFGANVLTF
abundance: .; v_gene: TRBV5-1; d_gene: TRBD1; j_gene: TRBJ2-7; CDR3nt: TGCGCCAGCAGACACAGGGGCGAGCAGTACTTC; CDR3aa: CASRHRGEQYF
abundance: many; v_gene: TRBV7-2; d_gene: .; j_gene: TRBJ2-2; CDR3nt: TGTGCCAGCAGCTTACGGCCCGACACCGGGGAGCTGTTTTTT; CDR3aa: CASSLRPDTGELFF
abundance: .; v_gene: TRBV11-2; d_gene: .; j_gene: TRBJ2-7; CDR3nt: TGTGCCAGCAGCCCCCAAAGTAGCGGAGTTCCCTACGAGCGGTACTTC; CDR3aa: CASSPQSSGVPYERYF
abundance: many; v_gene: TRBV5-1; d_gene: .; j_gene: TRBJ2-1; CDR3nt: TGCGCCAGCAGCTTGATGTCTGGGAATGAGCAGTTCTTC; CDR3aa: CASSLMSGNEQFF
abundance: .; v_gene: TRBV20-1; d_gene: .; j_gene: TRBJ1-2; CDR3nt: TGCAGTGCTGGGGGGGCTAACTATGGCTACACCTTC; CDR3aa: CSAGGANYGYTF
abundance: .; v_gene: TRBV6-5; d_gene: .; j_gene: TRBJ1-2; CDR3nt: TGTGCCAGCAGTTATGGGGAGGGAGGCTACACCTTC; CDR3aa: CASSYGEGGYTF
abundance: many; v_gene: TRBV29-1; d_gene: TRBD2; j_gene: TRBJ2-3; CDR3nt: TGCAGCGGGTGGACTAGCGGGAGTGCAGATACGCAGTATTTT; CDR3aa: CSGWTSGSADTQYF
abundance: many; v_gene: TRBV5-1; d_gene: TRBD1; j_gene: TRBJ2-7; CDR3nt: TGCGCCAGCAGCTTTTATCCGGGGACAGCCATCTACGAGCAGTACTTC; CDR3aa: CASSFYPGTAIYEQYF
abundance: many; v_gene: TRBV11-2; d_gene: .; j_gene: TRBJ2-7; CDR3nt: TGTGCCAGCAGGGCAGGGACCTACGAGCAGTACTTC; CDR3aa: CASRAGTYEQYF
abundance: many; v_gene: TRBV5-8; d_gene: .; j_gene: TRBJ2-6; CDR3nt: TGTGCCAGCAGCTTGGGGGTCTTCTCTGGGGCCAACGTCCTGACTTTC; CDR3aa: CASSLGVFSGANVLTF
abundance: many; v_gene: TRBV20-1; d_gene: TRBD2; j_gene: TRBJ2-7; CDR3nt: TGCAGTGCTAGAGAGGTACTAGCGGGTAAAGGGCACTTC; CDR3aa: CSAREVLAGKGHF
abundance: many; v_gene: TRBV6-1; d_gene: .; j_gene: TRBJ1-6; CDR3nt: TGTGCCAGCAGAGTAGGGGGGAATTCACCCCTCCACTTT; CDR3aa: CASRVGGNSPLHF
abundance: many; v_gene: TRBV28; d_gene: .; j_gene: TRBJ2-7; CDR3nt: TGTGCCAGCAGTTTATACGACACCTACTCCTACGAGCAGTACTTC; CDR3aa: CASSLYDTYSYEQYF
abundance: many; v_gene: TRBV30; d_gene: .; j_gene: TRBJ2-5; CDR3nt: TGTGCCTGGACCAGGGAAGAGACCCAGTACTTC; CDR3aa: CAWTREETQYF
abundance: many; v_gene: TRBV12-3/TRBV12-4; d_gene: TRBD2; j_gene: TRBJ2-1; CDR3nt: TGTGCCAGCAGTTTAGGTAGCGGGAGGCTAAATGAGCAGTTCTTC; CDR3aa: CASSLGSGRLNEQFF
abundance: many; v_gene: TRBV9; d_gene: .; j_gene: TRBJ2-1; CDR3nt: TGTGCCAGCGCCGCTGGGGGCCCCTCCTACAATGAGCAGTTCTTC; CDR3aa: CASAAGGPSYNEQFF